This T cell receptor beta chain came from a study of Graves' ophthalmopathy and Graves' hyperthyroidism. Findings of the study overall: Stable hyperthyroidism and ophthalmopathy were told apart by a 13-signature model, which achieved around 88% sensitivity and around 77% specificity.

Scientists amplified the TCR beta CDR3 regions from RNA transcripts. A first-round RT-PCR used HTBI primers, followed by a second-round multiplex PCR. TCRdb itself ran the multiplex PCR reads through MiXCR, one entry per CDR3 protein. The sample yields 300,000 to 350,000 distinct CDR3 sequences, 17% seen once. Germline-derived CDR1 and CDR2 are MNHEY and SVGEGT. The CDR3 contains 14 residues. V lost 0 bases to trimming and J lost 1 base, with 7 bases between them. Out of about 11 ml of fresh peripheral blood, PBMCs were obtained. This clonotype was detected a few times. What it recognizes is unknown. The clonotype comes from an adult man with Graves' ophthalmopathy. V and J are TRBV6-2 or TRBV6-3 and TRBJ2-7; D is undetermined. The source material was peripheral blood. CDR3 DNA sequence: TGTGCCAGCAGTTACTCCCTGGCTTCCTACGAGCAGTACTTC. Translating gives CASSYSLASYEQYF.